This T cell receptor (beta chain) comes out of a study of blood T cell repertoires in COVID-19. Germline assignment: CDR1 SGHNT and CDR2 YYREEE (reference sequence). The CDR3 contains 12 residues. V was pared by 2 bases and J by 6 bases, with 8 bases between. TCRdb's table, derived via immunoSEQ multiplex PCR, lists solely in-frame clones and lacks some. The table lists roughly 250,000 clones, 75% to 85% of them singletons. The J gene is TRBJ1-2, the V gene TRBV5-4; D remains unclear. The sequenced sample consisted of peripheral blood. This receptor was identified in a woman aged 60-75 years with active or convalescent COVID-19. For the CDR3, the DNA is TGTGCCAGCAGCTTACGGGATGATGGCTACACCTTC. Amino acids: CASSLRDDGYTF.